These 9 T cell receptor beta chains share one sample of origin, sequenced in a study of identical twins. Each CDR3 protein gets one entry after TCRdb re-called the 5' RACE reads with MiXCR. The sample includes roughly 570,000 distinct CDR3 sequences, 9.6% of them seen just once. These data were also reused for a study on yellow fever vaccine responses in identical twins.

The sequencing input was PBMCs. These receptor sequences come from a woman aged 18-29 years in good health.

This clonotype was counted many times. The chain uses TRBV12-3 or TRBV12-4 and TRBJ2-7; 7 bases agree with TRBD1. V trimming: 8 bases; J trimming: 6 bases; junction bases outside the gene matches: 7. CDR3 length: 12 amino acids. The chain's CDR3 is CASGDNRGEQYF. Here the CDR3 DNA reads TGTGCCAGCGGGGACAACAGGGGCGAGCAGTACTTC.

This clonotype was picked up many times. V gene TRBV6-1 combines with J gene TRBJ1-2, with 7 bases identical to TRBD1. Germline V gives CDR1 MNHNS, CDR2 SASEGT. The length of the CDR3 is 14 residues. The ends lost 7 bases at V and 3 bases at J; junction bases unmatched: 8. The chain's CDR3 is CASTLRGTDYGYTF. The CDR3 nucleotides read TGTGCCAGCACCCTAAGGGGGACAGACTATGGCTACACCTTC.

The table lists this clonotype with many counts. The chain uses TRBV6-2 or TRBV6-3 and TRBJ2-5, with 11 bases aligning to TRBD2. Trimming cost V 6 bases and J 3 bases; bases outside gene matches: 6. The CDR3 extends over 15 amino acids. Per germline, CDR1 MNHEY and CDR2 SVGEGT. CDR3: CASRTGLAVEETQYF. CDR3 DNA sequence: TGTGCCAGCAGAACGGGACTAGCGGTAGAAGAGACCCAGTACTTC.

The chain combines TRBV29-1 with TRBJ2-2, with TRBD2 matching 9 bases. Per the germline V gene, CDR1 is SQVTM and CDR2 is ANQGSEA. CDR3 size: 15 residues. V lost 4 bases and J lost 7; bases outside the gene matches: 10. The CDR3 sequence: CSVAPGGGAFGELFF. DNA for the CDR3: TGCAGCGTTGCCCCAGGCGGGGGGGCTTTCGGGGAGCTGTTTTTT.

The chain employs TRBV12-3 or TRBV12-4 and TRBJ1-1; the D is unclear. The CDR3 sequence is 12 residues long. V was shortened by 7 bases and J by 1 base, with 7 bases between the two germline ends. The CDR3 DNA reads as TGTGCCAGCACCCAAGGGAACACTGAAGCTTTCTTT. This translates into CASTQGNTEAFF.

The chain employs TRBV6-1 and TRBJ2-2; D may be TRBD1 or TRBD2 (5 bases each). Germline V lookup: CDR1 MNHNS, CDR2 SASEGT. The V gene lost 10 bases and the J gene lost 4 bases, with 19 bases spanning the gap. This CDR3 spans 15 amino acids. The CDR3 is CATPFPGQTTGELFF. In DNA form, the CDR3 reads TGTGCCACCCCATTTCCGGGGCAGACCACCGGGGAGCTGTTTTTT.

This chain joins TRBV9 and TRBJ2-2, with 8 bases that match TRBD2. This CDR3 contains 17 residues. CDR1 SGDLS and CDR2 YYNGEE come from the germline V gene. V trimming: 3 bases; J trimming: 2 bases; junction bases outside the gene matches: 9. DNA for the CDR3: TGTGCCAGCAGCGCCAGCGTTACTAGCGGAAACACCGGGGAGCTGTTTTTT. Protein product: CASSASVTSGNTGELFF.

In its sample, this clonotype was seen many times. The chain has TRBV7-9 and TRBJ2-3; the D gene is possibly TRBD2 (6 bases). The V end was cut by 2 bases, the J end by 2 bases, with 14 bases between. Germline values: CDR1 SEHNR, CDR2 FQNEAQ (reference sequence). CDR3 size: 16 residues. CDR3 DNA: TGTGCCAGCAGCTTAACGTCTAGCGCCACCACAGATACGCAGTATTTT. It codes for CASSLTSSATTDTQYF.

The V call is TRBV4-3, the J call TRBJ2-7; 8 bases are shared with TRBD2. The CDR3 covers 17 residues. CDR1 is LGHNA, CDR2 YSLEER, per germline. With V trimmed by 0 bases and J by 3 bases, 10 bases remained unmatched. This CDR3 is CASSQDGAGGLSYEQYF. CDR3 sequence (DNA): TGCGCCAGCAGCCAAGATGGGGCGGGAGGACTGAGCTACGAGCAGTACTTC.